Each of the 16 T cell receptor beta chains below was sequenced from the same sample in a study of control samples from healthy donors and cancer patients. The method was immunoSEQ multiplex PCR; TCRdb's version includes in-frame clones alone and lacks a portion of them. The sample records about 160,000 clones, nearly 96% being singletons. The sample consisted of blood. The receptors here all came from a woman aged 25 to 39 in good health.

The V call is TRBV3-1 (or the pseudogene TRBV3-2), the J call TRBJ1-4; TRBD1 is a possible D gene (6 bases). Germline CDR1 reads LGHDT; CDR2 reads YNNKEL (reference sequence). The CDR3 consists of 14 residues. V was shortened by 2 bases and J by 6 bases, with 10 bases between the two germline ends. In DNA form, the CDR3 reads TGTGCCAGCAGCCAAAGGGGGGCGGATGAAAAACTGTTTTTT. Amino acid sequence: CASSQRGADEKLFF.

The chain joins TRBV6-5 to TRBJ1-1, with D hard to call. The V gene lost 6 bases and the J gene lost 4 bases, with 6 bases spanning the gap. This CDR3 spans 11 amino acids. Germline CDR1 and CDR2: MNHEY and SVGAGI. CDR3 sequence reads: CASSRFTEAFF. Written as DNA, the CDR3 is TGTGCCAGCAGCCGGTTCACTGAAGCTTTCTTT.

The chain carries TRBV28 and TRBJ2-3; D is unresolved. Germline values: CDR1 MDHEN, CDR2 SYDVKM. Trimming pared 8 bases from V and 2 bases from J, leaving 14 bases between. This CDR3 spans 14 amino acids. Written as DNA, the CDR3 is TGTGCCAGCGCGATCCATTCCTACACAGATACGCAGTATTTT. This codes for CASAIHSYTDTQYF.

The gene calls are TRBV18 and TRBJ2-2; no reliable D call. Between the trimmed V and J ends, which lost 3 bases and 4 bases, there was a span of 12 bases. From germline, CDR1 is KGHSH and CDR2 LQKENI. CDR3 length equals 15 residues. CDR3 region: CASSPWSMVTGELFF. The CDR3 DNA is TGTGCCAGCTCACCGTGGAGTATGGTCACCGGGGAGCTGTTTTTT.

A note on this clone: Distinct nucleotide sequences in the sample also encode this CDR3. The CDR3 spells CASSLVGGNTEAFF. CDR3 in DNA: TGTGCCAGCAGCTTAGTGGGGGGGAACACTGAAGCTTTCTTT. The gene calls are TRBV11-3 and TRBJ1-1; D possibly corresponds to TRBD1 (5 bases). The CDR3 length is 14 residues. Germline values: CDR1 SGHNT, CDR2 YENEEA. V was cut by 1 base and J by 1 base, with 7 bases left in between. The whole variable domain, filled in from reference TRBV11-3 and TRBJ1-1, reads EAGVVQSPRYKIIEKKQPVAFWCNPISGHNTLYWYLQNLGQGPELLIRYENEEAVDDSQLPKDRFSAERLKGVDSTLKIQPAELGDSAVYLCASSLVGGNTEAFFGQGTRLTVV.

The CDR3 loop reads CASSPRTGAYEQYF. As DNA, the CDR3 is TGTGCCAGCTCACCTAGGACCGGAGCCTACGAGCAGTACTTC. V is TRBV18 and J is TRBJ2-7; D unresolved. The CDR3 runs 14 residues. The germline gives CDR1 KGHSH, CDR2 LQKENI. Trimming took off 3 bases at V and 2 bases at J, with 11 bases between the two ends.

The chain joins TRBV4-2 to TRBJ2-2; 8 bases agree with TRBD2. CDR1 and CDR2 (germline): LGHNA, YNFKEQ. Trimming removed 3 bases from V and 6 bases from J; junction bases left unmatched: 0. The CDR3 contains 13 residues. The CDR3 region is CASSQREAGELFF. CDR3 sequence (DNA): TGTGCCAGCAGCCAGCGGGAGGCCGGGGAGCTGTTTTTT.

The table lists this clone with a count of one. The CDR3 nucleotides read TGTGCCAGCAGCGTGACTAGCGGCTCCTACAATGAGCAGTTCTTC. This translates into CASSVTSGSYNEQFF. The chain combines TRBV9 with TRBJ2-1; 9 bases agree with TRBD2. Germline lookup yields CDR1 SGDLS and CDR2 YYNGEE. The V segment lost 2 bases and the J segment 0 bases; nucleotides outside the gene matches: 0. This CDR3 has 15 amino acids.

This rearrangement joins TRBV11-2 to TRBJ2-3; the match to TRBD1 covers 10 bases. The CDR3 runs 18 residues. Germline CDR1 and CDR2: SGHAT and FQNNGV. V trimming: 2 bases; J trimming: 6 bases; junction bases outside the gene matches: 14. CDR3 loop: CASSLFGTGARGGDTQYF. DNA for the CDR3: TGTGCCAGCAGCTTATTCGGGACAGGGGCCCGCGGGGGTGATACGCAGTATTTT.

The V and J genes are TRBV19 and TRBJ2-7, with a weak D call TRBD2 (7 bases). CDR1 LNHDA and CDR2 SQIVND come from the germline V gene (reference sequence). The CDR3 has 16 amino acids. V lost 4 bases to trimming and J lost 9 bases, with 25 bases between them. CDR3: CASSNGDAGTPSGQYF. Here the CDR3 DNA reads TGTGCCAGTAGTAATGGGGACGCCGGGACACCTAGCGGGCAGTACTTC.

The chain carries TRBV5-8 and TRBJ2-1, with D hard to call. Germline CDR1 is SGHTS and CDR2 is YDEGEE. This CDR3 is built from 15 residues. Trimming shortened V by 0 bases and J by 0 bases, and 7 bases separated the two germline ends. CDR3 DNA: TGTGCCAGCAGCTTGGACCCAAGCTCCTACAATGAGCAGTTCTTC. It codes for CASSLDPSSYNEQFF.

The chain joins TRBV27 to TRBJ2-7, with a tentative D call TRBD2 (6 bases). The CDR3 extends over 17 amino acids. Looked up from germline, CDR1 is MNHEY and CDR2 is SMNVEV (reference sequence). V gave up 2 bases and J gave up 2 bases, with 19 bases separating them. The CDR3 region is CASSLKPLPSETYEQYF. CDR3 DNA sequence: TGTGCCAGCAGTTTAAAGCCGTTACCTAGCGAAACCTACGAGCAGTACTTC.

This chain uses TRBV13 with TRBJ2-4, with unresolved D. The CDR3 extends over 17 amino acids. Per germline, CDR1 PRHDT and CDR2 FYEKMQ (reference sequence). V lost 5 bases, J lost 0 bases, and 17 bases lay in between. The CDR3 is CASSLSQRSIAKNIQYF. As DNA, the CDR3 is TGTGCCAGCAGCCTCTCCCAGAGATCCATAGCCAAAAACATTCAGTACTTC.

This rearrangement joins TRBV10-3 to TRBJ2-1; 11 nucleotides line up with TRBD1. The CDR3 sequence is 16 residues long. Germline values: CDR1 ENHRY, CDR2 SYGVKD. V trimming: 7 bases; J trimming: 6 bases; junction bases outside the gene matches: 11. CDR3 nucleotide sequence: TGTGCCATCAACCCGGGACAGGGGGTTGGGGCCAATGAGCAGTTCTTC. It translates to CAINPGQGVGANEQFF.

The chain links TRBV5-6 to TRBJ1-2, with D possibly TRBD1 on 6 matching bases. Per germline, CDR1 SGHDT and CDR2 YYEEEE. CDR3 length: 15 residues. The germline V and J ends were trimmed by 6 bases and 8 bases, with 23 bases remaining between them. The CDR3, as DNA: TGTGCCAGCATCGAAGTCGGACCGGGGGCTGGGGGCTACACCTTC. It encodes CASIEVGPGAGGYTF.

The chain uses TRBV15 and TRBJ2-5; a weak D match, TRBD2 (6 bases). Germline CDR1 reads LNHNV; CDR2 reads YYDKDF (reference sequence). The CDR3 extends over 16 amino acids. The V gene lost 0 bases and the J gene lost 1 base, with 12 bases spanning the gap. The CDR3: CATSRDRGFGQETQYF. The CDR3 DNA is TGTGCCACCAGCAGAGATCGGGGGTTCGGCCAAGAGACCCAGTACTTC.